This TCR beta chain is from a study of chemoradiotherapy in HPV16-positive cancers. Profiled with immunoSEQ multiplex PCR; TCRdb holds only in-frame clones, not every one. The data contain about 11,000 clones, just over 90% of them singletons. This CDR3 is built from 14 residues. J lost 8 bases, V lost 0 bases, and 7 bases had no gene match. Germline V lookup: CDR1 SGHRS, CDR2 YFSETQ. The TCR originated in a human donor with HPV-associated anogenital cancer. The starting material was blood, obtained from a patient who underwent chemoradiotherapy. The chain employs TRBV5-1 and TRBJ1-2; 7 nucleotides line up with TRBD1. The CDR3 bases are TGCGCCAGCAGCTTGGAGCAGGGGGATGGAGGCTACACCTTC. Protein: CASSLEQGDGGYTF.